The source of this T cell receptor beta chain is a study of shared clonotypes between healthy human individuals. Study-wide points: Estimated richness values were generally larger in naive subsets than in memory subsets.

Replicate PCRs from sorted subsets contained about 200 ng DNA, which is roughly 30,000 T cell genomes. The authors' processing: Junction-only sequences without quality scores came from ImmunoSEQ, so filtering differed. Profiling relied on immunoSEQ multiplex PCR, and the TCRdb table lists in-frame clones only, not all of them. V, J and clone size are those of that table, while D and trimming were read from the DNA. The sample has 2,500,000 or so clones, over 85% seen once; the top ten hold over 0.12%. Division of CD4+ cells produced a CD45RA+ naive subset and a CD45RA-negative memory subset. This clone was counted only a few times. Its specificity is unknown. Other DNA sequences in the sample encode the same CDR3. The germline V gene has CDR1 KGHSH and CDR2 LQKENI. CDR3 length: 13 amino acids. V dropped 2 bases and J dropped 4 bases, with 8 bases sitting between them.

Sequencing was carried out using naive CD4+ T cells sorted from blood. Subset here: CD45RA+ positively selected. The gene calls are TRBV18 and TRBJ1-1, with a tentative D call TRBD1 (5 bases). The sequence came from a man between 18 and 29 years old in good health. CDR3 residues: CASSPKRGTEAFF. The CDR3 DNA sequence: TGTGCCAGCTCACCAAAGAGGGGCACTGAAGCTTTCTTT.